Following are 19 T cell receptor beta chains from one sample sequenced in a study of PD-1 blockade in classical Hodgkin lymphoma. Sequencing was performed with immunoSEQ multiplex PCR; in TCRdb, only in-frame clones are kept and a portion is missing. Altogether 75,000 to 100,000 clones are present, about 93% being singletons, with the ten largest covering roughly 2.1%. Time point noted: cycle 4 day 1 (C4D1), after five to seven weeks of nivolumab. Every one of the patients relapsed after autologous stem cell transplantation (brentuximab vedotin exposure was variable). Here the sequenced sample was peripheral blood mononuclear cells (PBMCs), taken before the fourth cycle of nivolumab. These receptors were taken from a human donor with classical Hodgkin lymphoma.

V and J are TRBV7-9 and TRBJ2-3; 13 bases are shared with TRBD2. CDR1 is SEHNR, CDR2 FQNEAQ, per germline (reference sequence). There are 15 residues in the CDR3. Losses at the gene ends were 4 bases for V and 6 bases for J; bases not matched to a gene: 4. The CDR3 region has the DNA TGTGCCAGCAGCTGGACTAGCGGGAGTGGGGATACGCAGTATTTT. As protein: CASSWTSGSGDTQYF.

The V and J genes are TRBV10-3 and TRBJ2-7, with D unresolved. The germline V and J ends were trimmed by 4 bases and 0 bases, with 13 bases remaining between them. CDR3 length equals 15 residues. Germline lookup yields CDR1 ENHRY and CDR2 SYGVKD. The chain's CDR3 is CAISVGSASSYEQYF. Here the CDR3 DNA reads TGTGCCATCAGTGTGGGAAGCGCAAGCTCCTACGAGCAGTACTTC.

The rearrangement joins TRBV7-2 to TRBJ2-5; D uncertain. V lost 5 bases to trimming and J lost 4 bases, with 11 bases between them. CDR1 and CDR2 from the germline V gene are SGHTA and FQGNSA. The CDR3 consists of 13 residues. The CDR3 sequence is CASSPRAGETQYF. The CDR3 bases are TGTGCCAGCAGCCCTCGGGCCGGAGAGACCCAGTACTTC.

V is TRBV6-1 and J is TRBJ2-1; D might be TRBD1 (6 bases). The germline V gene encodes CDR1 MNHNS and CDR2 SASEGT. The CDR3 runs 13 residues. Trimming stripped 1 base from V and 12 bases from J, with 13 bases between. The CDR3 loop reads CASSEEQGLGQFF. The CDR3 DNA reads TGTGCCAGCAGTGAAGAGCAGGGGCTAGGGCAGTTCTTC.

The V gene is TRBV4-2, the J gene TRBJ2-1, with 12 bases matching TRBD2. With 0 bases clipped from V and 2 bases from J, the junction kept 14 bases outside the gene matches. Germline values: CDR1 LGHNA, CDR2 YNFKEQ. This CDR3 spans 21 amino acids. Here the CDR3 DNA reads TGTGCCAGCAGCCAAGACTCTGGACTAGCGGGAATCCGTGGCCCCTACAATGAGCAGTTCTTC. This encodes CASSQDSGLAGIRGPYNEQFF.

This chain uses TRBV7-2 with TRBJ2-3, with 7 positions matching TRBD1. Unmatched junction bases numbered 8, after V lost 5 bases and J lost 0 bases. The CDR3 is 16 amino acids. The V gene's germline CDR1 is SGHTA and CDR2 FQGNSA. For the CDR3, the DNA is TGTGCCAGCAGCCAAACACAGGGGCGGAGCACAGATACGCAGTATTTT. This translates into CASSQTQGRSTDTQYF.

The DNA for the CDR3 is TGTGCCAGCAGCGGAGCAGACAACTCTATCAATCAGCCCCAGCATTTT. It encodes CASSGADNSINQPQHF. The chain joins TRBV7-8 to TRBJ1-5; D ambiguous. Trimming left V 5 bases short and J 3 bases short, with 17 bases between. The CDR3 has 16 amino acids. Looked up from germline, CDR1 is SGHVS and CDR2 is FQNEAQ.

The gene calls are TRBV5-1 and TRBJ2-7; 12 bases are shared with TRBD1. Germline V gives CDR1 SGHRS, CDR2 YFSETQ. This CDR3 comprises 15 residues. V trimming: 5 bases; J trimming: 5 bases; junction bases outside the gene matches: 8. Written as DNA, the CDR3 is TGCGCCAGCAGGCGGGGCGGGACAGGGGGCAACGAGCAGTACTTC. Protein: CASRRGGTGGNEQYF.

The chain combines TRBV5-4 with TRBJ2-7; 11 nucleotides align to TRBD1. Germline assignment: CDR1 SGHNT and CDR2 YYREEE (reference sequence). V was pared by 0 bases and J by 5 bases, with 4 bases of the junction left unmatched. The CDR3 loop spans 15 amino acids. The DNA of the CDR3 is TGTGCCAGCAGCTTGGTGGGACAGGGGGGCCACGAGCAGTACTTC. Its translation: CASSLVGQGGHEQYF.

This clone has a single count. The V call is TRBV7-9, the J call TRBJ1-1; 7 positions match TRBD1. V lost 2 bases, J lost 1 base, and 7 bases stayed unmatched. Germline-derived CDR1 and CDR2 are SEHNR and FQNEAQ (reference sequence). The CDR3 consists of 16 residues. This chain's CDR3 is CASSLNGQVTNTEAFF. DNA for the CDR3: TGTGCCAGCAGCTTAAACGGACAGGTTACGAACACTGAAGCTTTCTTT.

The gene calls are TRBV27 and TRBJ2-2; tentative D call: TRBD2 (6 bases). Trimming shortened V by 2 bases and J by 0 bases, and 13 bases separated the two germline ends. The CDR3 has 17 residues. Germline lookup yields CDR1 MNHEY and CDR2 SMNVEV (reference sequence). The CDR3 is CASSLNRGLSNTGELFF. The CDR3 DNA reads TGTGCCAGCAGTTTAAATCGGGGGTTATCGAACACCGGGGAGCTGTTTTTT.

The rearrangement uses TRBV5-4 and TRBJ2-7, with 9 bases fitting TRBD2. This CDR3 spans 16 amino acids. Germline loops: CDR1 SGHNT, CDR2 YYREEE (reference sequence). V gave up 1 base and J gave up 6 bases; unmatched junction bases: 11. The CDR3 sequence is CASSLRAGGQRAEQYF. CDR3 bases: TGTGCCAGCAGCTTGAGGGCGGGAGGGCAGAGGGCCGAGCAGTACTTC. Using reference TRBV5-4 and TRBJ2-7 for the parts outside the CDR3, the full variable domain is ETGVTQSPTHLIKTRGQQVTLRCSSQSGHNTVSWYQQALGQGPQFIFQYYREEENGRGNFPPRFSGLQFPNYSSELNVNALELDDSALYLCASSLRAGGQRAEQYFGPGTRLTVT.

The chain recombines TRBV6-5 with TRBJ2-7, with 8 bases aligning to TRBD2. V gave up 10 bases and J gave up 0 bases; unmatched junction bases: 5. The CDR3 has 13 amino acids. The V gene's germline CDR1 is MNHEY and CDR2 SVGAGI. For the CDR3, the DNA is TGTGCCACCCTGAGCGGGAGCTCCTACGAGCAGTACTTC. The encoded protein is CATLSGSSYEQYF.

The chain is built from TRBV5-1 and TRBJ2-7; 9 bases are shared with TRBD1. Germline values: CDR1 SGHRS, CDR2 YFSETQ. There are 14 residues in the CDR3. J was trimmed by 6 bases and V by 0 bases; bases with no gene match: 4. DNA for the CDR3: TGCGCCAGCAGCTTGGACAGGGGGCGCGCCGAGCAGTACTTC. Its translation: CASSLDRGRAEQYF.

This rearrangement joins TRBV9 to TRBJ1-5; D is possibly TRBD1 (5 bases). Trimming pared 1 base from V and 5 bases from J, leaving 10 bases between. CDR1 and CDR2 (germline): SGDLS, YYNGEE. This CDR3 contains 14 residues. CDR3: CASSVSPGYQPQHF. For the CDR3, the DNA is TGTGCCAGCAGCGTATCGCCAGGGTATCAGCCCCAGCATTTT.

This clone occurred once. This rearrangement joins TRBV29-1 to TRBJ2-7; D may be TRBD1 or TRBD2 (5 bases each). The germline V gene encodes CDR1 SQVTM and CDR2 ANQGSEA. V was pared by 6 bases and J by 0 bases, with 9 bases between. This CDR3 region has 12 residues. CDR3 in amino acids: CSVGDGSYEQYF. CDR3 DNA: TGCAGCGTCGGGGACGGCTCCTACGAGCAGTACTTC.

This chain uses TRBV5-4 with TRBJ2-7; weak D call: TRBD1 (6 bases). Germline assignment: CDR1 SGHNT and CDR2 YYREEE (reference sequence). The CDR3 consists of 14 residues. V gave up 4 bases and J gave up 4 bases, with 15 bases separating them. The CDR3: CASSTNRDKYEQYF. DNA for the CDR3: TGTGCCAGCAGCACTAACAGGGATAAGTACGAGCAGTACTTC. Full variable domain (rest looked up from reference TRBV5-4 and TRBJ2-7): ETGVTQSPTHLIKTRGQQVTLRCSSQSGHNTVSWYQQALGQGPQFIFQYYREEENGRGNFPPRFSGLQFPNYSSELNVNALELDDSALYLCASSTNRDKYEQYFGPGTRLTVT.

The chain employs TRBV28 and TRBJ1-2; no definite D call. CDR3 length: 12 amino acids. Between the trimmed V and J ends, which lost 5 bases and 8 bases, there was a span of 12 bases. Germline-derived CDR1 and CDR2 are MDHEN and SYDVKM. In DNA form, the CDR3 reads TGTGCCAGCAGTCCCCCGCTTCTCGGCTACACCTTC. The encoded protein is CASSPPLLGYTF.

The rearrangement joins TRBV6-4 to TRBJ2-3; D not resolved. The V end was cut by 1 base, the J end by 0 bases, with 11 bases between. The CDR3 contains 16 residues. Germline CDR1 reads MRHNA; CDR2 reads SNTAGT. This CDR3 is CASSDLPPPSTDTQYF. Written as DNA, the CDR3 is TGTGCCAGCAGTGACTTACCCCCCCCTAGCACAGATACGCAGTATTTT.